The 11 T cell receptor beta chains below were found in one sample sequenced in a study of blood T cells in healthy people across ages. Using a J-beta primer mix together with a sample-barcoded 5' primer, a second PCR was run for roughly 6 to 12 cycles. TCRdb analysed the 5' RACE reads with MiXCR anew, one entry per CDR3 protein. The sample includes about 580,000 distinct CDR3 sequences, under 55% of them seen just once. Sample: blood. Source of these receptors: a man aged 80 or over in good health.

CDR3 sequence reads: CASTPMGGPTGELFF. CDR3 coding DNA: TGTGCCAGCACCCCGATGGGAGGGCCAACCGGGGAGCTGTTTTTT. The V call is TRBV6-5, the J call TRBJ2-2; 7 bases are a match to TRBD2. The CDR3 sequence is 15 residues long. CDR1 and CDR2 (germline): MNHEY, SVGAGI. The junction had 10 bases not matched to a gene; V was cut back by 7 bases and J by 5 bases.

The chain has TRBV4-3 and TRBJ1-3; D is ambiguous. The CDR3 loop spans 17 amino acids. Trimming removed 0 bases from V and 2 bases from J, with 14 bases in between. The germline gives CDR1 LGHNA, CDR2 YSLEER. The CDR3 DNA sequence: TGCGCCAGCAGCCAAGAACTGGACGGAGGAGCTGGAAACACCATATATTTT. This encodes CASSQELDGGAGNTIYF.

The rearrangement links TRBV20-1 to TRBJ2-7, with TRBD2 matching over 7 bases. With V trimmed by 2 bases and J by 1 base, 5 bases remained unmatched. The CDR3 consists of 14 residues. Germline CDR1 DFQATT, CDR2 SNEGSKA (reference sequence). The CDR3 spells CSARSERGSYEQYF. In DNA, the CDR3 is TGCAGTGCTAGATCCGAGCGGGGATCCTACGAGCAGTACTTC.

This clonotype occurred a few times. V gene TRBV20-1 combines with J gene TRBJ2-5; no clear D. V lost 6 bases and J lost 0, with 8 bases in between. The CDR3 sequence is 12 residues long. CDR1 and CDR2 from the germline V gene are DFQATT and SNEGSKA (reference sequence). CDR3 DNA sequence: TGCAGTGCGGGCGGTAACCAAGAGACCCAGTACTTC. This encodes CSAGGNQETQYF.

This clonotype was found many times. CDR3 in amino acids: CASREASGSYEQYF. Here the CDR3 DNA reads TGTGCCAGCAGGGAGGCTAGCGGGAGTTACGAGCAGTACTTC. The chain couples TRBV6-5 to TRBJ2-7; TRBD2 matches 10 bases. The V gene's germline CDR1 is MNHEY and CDR2 SVGAGI. This CDR3 spans 14 amino acids. Unmatched junction bases numbered 6, after V lost 6 bases and J lost 4 bases.

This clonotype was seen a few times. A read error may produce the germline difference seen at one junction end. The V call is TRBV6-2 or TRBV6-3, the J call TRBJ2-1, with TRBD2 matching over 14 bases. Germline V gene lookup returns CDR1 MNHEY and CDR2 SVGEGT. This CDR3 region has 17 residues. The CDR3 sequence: CASSYPSTSGRGNEQFF. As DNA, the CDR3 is TGTGCCAGCAGTTACCCCTCGACTAGCGGGAGGGGCAATGAGCAGTTCTTT.

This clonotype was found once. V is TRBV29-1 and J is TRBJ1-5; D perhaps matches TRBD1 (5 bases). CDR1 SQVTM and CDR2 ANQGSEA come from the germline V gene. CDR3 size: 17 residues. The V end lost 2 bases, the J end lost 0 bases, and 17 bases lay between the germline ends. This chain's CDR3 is CSVEPRVSGNSNQPQHF. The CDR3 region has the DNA TGCAGCGTTGAACCCAGGGTATCGGGGAATAGCAATCAGCCCCAGCATTTT. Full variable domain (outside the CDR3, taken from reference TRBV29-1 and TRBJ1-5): SAVISQKPSRDICQRGTSLTIQCQVDSQVTMMFWYRQQPGQSLTLIATANQGSEATYESGFVIDKFPISRPNLTFSTLTVSNMSPEDSSIYLCSVEPRVSGNSNQPQHFGDGTRLSIL.

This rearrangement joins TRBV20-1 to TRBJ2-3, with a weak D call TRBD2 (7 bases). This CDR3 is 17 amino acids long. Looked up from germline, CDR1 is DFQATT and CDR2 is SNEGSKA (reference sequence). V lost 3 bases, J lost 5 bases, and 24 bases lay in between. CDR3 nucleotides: TGCAGTGCTAGGGGGCCTATCGGGGGCGGGAGCGGAGATACGCAGTATTTT. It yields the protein CSARGPIGGGSGDTQYF.

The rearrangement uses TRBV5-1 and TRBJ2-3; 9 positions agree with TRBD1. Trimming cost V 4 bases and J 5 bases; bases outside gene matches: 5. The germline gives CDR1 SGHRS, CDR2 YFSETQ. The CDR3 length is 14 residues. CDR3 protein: CASSATGGGDTQYF. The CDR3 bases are TGCGCCAGCAGCGCGACAGGGGGTGGAGATACGCAGTATTTT.

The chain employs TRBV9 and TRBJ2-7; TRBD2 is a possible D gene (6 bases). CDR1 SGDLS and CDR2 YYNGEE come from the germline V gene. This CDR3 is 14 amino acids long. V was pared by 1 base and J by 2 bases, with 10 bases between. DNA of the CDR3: TGTGCCAGCAGCGTAATCGGGAGTCCCTACGAGCAGTACTTC. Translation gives CASSVIGSPYEQYF.

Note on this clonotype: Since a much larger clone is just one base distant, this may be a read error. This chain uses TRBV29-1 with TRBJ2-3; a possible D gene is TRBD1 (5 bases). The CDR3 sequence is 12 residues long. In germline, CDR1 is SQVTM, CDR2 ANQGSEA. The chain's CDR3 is CSVAPNTGTQYF. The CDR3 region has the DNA TGCAGCGTTGCCCCGAACACAGGTACGCAGTATTTT.